Listed below are T cell receptor beta chains from one sample, sequenced in a study of blood T cell repertoires in COVID-19. Produced via immunoSEQ multiplex PCR; TCRdb's table is partial and in-frame only. The sample shows some 400,000 clones, roughly 86% of them seen only once. The sequenced material came from peripheral blood. These receptor sequences come from a human donor in a cohort sampled during active COVID-19. The conserved cysteine and the conserved F or W are not part of the CDR3 here. The order of the fields is V gene, CDR3 protein.

v_gene: TRBV7-8; CDR3aa: ASAGGIRQPQH
v_gene: TRBV30; CDR3aa: AWSTGTGFTGELF
v_gene: TRBV5-6; CDR3aa: ASSLATQIRTDTQY
v_gene: TRBV12-3/TRBV12-4; CDR3aa: ASTLRQDEGYT
v_gene: TRBV29-1; CDR3aa: SVAEKLAGSLWGANVLT
v_gene: TRBV6-5; CDR3aa: ASSPTENYGYT
v_gene: TRBV6-5; CDR3aa: ASSKGQGIEAF
v_gene: TRBV27; CDR3aa: ASSKYGQDYGYT
v_gene: TRBV4-2; CDR3aa: ASSPGTQRGVTQY
v_gene: TRBV28; CDR3aa: ASRRDSYEQY
v_gene: TRBV18; CDR3aa: ASSPPTGGSKTQY
v_gene: TRBV5-1; CDR3aa: ASSPRQNTGELF
v_gene: TRBV29-1; CDR3aa: SVATLFAERSYNEQF
v_gene: TRBV2; CDR3aa: ASRTQGQGWNNEQF
v_gene: TRBV5-1; CDR3aa: ASSLEHHNSPLH
v_gene: TRBV30; CDR3aa: AWSFGRLRGGYGYT
v_gene: TRBV11-2; CDR3aa: ASSPIAGGINEQF
v_gene: TRBV30; CDR3aa: AWTPSDNSPLH
v_gene: TRBV24-1; CDR3aa: ATSDPDRGETQY
v_gene: TRBV7-2; CDR3aa: ASSLVEYSYEQY
v_gene: TRBV30; CDR3aa: AWSRDSTEAF
v_gene: TRBV19; CDR3aa: ATGLDGANYGYT
v_gene: TRBV24-1; CDR3aa: ATSASGEGYT